This record concerns one T cell receptor (beta chain) sequence. Its matching antigen is unknown. The data derive from a study of T cell responses to AZD1222 COVID-19 vaccine. About the study: Second-dose intervals near 4 or 12 weeks were combined.

Assay used: immunoSEQ multiplex PCR; TCRdb lists only in-frame clones, some missing. The sample gives about 180,000 clones, about 88% of which show up once; 1.5% to 2% is in the top ten. Per germline, CDR1 LNHDA and CDR2 SQIVND (reference sequence). The CDR3 sequence is 15 residues long. Between the trimmed V and J ends, which lost 3 bases and 2 bases, there was a span of 11 bases. General study results and limits: Females outnumbered males among donors, who were mostly white British; clonal diversity was possibly underestimated. Repertoires were collected only later (after the peak T cell response had occurred). Once two AZD1222 doses were given, Spike-specific TCR breadth and depth went up.

The chain joins TRBV19 to TRBJ2-1, with D perhaps matching TRBD2 (5 bases). The sequencing used peripheral blood, collected on day 0 of AZD1222 vaccination. This clonotype originated in an adult in good health. CDR3 bases: TGTGCCAGTAGTATGGGCGGGTCCCCCTACAATGAGCAGTTCTTC. Protein: CASSMGGSPYNEQFF.